This TCR beta chain appears in the sequencing data of a study of CD8 T cells in Susac syndrome. RNA amounts of about 0.5 to 1 ug underwent reverse transcription with random hexamers. TCRdb used MiXCR to reprocess the immunoSEQ multiplex PCR reads, holding one entry per CDR3 protein. The sample yields approximately 70,000 distinct CDR3 sequences, approximately 96% seen once. CD8+ and CD4+ blood T cells underwent TCR beta sequencing. TEMRA cells were FACS-enriched, with CD8+ and CD4+ T cells isolated negatively. The CDR3 consists of 14 residues. Germline CDR1 reads SEHNR; CDR2 reads FQNEAQ (reference sequence). V lost 1 base, J lost 4 bases, and 10 bases lay in between.

The clonotype originates from a human donor with multiple sclerosis. This sequence joins TRBV7-9 and TRBJ1-2; D perhaps matches TRBD1 (5 bases). Input material: CD8+ T cells from PBMCs. CDR3 nucleotide sequence: TGTGCCAGCAGCTTAGTCGCAGGGAGCTATGGCTACACCTTC. This sequence encodes CASSLVAGSYGYTF. The variable domain in full, with the rest retrieved from reference TRBV7-9 and TRBJ1-2, is DTGVSQNPRHKITKRGQNVTFRCDPISEHNRLYWYRQTLGQGPEFLTYFQNEAQLEKSRLLSDRFSAERPKGSFSTLEIQRTEQGDSAMYLCASSLVAGSYGYTFGSGTRLTVV.